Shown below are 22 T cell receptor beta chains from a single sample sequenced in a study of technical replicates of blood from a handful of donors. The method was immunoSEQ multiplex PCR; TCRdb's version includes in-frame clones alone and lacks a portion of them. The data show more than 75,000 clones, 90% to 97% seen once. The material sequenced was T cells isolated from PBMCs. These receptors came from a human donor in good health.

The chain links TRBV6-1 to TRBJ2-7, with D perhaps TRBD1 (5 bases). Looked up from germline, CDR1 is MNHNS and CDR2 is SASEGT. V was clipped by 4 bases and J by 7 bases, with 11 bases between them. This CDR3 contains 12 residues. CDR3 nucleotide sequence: TGTGCCAGCAGTGCTCAGGGCAAGGAGCAGTACTTC. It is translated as CASSAQGKEQYF.

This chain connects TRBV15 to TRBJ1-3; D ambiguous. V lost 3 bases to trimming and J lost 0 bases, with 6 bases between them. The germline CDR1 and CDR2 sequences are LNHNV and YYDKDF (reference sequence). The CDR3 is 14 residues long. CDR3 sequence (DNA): TGTGCCACCAGCAGGGGAGACTCTGGAAACACCATATATTTT. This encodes CATSRGDSGNTIYF.

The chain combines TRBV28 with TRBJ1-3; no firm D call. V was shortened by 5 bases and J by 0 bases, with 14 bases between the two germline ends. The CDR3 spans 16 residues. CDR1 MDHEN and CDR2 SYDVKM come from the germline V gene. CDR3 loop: CASSLPGDDSGNTIYF. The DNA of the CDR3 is TGTGCCAGCAGTCTCCCGGGTGATGACTCTGGAAACACCATATATTTT.

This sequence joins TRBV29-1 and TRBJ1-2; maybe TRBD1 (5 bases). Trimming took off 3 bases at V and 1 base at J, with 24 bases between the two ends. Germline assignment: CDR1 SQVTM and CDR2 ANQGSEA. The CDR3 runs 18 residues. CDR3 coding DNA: TGCAGCGTTGATCAGGGCAGCCGACTTCAAACCATTAACTATGGCTACACCTTC. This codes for CSVDQGSRLQTINYGYTF. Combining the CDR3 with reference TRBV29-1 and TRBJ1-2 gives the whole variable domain SAVISQKPSRDICQRGTSLTIQCQVDSQVTMMFWYRQQPGQSLTLIATANQGSEATYESGFVIDKFPISRPNLTFSTLTVSNMSPEDSSIYLCSVDQGSRLQTINYGYTFGSGTRLTVV.

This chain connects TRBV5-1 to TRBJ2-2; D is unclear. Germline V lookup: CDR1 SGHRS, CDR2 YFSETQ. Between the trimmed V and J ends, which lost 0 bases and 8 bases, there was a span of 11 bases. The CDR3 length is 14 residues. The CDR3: CASSLELVNGELFF. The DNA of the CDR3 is TGCGCCAGCAGCTTGGAGCTAGTAAATGGGGAGCTGTTTTTT.

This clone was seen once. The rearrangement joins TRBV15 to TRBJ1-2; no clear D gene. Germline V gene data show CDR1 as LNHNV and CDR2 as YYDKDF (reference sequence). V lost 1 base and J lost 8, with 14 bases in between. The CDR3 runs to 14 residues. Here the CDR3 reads CATSRVIAGEGYTF. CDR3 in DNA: TGTGCCACCAGCAGAGTTATCGCCGGAGAAGGCTACACCTTC.

The CDR3 bases are TGTGCCAGCAGTTCCTTCGGGGGGAGTGAGAATGGCTACACCTTC. The encoded protein is CASSSFGGSENGYTF. The chain combines TRBV6-5 with TRBJ1-2, with D maybe TRBD1 (5 bases). CDR3 length: 15 amino acids. Trimming cost V 4 bases and J 6 bases, with 18 bases left between them. Germline-derived CDR1 and CDR2 are MNHEY and SVGAGI.

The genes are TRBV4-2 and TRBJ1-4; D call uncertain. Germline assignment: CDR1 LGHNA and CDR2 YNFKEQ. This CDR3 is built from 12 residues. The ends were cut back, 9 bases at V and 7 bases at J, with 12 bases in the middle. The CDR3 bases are TGTGCCAGAGTCGGGGTCGCTGAAAAACTGTTTTTT. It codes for CARVGVAEKLFF.

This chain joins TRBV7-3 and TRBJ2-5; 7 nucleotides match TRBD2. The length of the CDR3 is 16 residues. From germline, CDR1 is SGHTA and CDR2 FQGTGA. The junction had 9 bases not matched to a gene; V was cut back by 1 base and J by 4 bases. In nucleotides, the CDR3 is TGTGCCAGCAGCTTAAACGGAGCGGGGAAGGGAGAGACCCAGTACTTC. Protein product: CASSLNGAGKGETQYF.

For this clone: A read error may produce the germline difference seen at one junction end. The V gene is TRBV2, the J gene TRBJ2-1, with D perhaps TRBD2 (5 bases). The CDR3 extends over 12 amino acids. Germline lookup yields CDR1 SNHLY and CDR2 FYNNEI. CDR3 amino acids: CASSGRRRGWLF. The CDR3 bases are TGTGCCAGCAGTGGTCGGCGGCGAGGGTGGCTCTTC.

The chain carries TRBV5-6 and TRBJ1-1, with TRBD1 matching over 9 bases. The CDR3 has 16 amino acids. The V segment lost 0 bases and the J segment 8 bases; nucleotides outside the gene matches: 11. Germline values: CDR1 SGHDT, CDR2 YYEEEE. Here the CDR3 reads CASSLAADRGKWEAFF. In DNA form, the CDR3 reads TGTGCCAGCAGCTTGGCCGCTGACAGGGGGAAATGGGAAGCTTTCTTT.

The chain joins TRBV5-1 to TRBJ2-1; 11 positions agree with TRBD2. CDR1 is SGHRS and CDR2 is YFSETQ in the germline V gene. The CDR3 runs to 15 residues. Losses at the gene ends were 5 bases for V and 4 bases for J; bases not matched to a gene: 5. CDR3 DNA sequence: TGCGCCAGCAGATCGACTAGCGGGACTTACAATGAGCAGTTCTTC. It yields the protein CASRSTSGTYNEQFF.

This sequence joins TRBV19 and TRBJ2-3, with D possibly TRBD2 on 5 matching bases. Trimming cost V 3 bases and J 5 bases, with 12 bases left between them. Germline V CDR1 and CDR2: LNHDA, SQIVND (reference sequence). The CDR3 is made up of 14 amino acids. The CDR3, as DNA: TGTGCCAGTAGTATCATCCGTGAGGGAGATACGCAGTATTTT. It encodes CASSIIREGDTQYF.

This CDR3 reads CAITSRPGFTDTQYF. The CDR3 nucleotides read TGTGCCATCACATCCAGGCCCGGCTTCACAGATACGCAGTATTTT. The chain is built from TRBV2 and TRBJ2-3, with no clear D. Per the germline V gene, CDR1 is SNHLY and CDR2 is FYNNEI. V dropped 10 bases and J dropped 2 bases, with 19 bases sitting between them. The CDR3 spans 15 residues.

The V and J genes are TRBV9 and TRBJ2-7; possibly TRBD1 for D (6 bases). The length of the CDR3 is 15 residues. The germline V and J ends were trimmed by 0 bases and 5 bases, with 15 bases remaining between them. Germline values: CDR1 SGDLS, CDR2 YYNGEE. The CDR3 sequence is CASSVGNRELNEQYF. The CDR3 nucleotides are TGTGCCAGCAGCGTAGGTAACAGGGAGTTAAACGAGCAGTACTTC.

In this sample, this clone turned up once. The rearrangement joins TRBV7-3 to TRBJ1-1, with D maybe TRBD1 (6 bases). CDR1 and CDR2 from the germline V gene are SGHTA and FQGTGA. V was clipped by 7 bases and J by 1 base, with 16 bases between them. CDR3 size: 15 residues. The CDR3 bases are TGTGCCAGCATGTCCAACAGGGATAAGAACACTGAAGCTTTCTTT. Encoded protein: CASMSNRDKNTEAFF.

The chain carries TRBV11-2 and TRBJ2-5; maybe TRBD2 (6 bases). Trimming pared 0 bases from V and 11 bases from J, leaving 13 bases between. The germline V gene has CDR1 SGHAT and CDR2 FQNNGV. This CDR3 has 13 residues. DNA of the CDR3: TGTGCCAGCAGCTTAGATAGGAGGGGTCCTCAGTACTTC. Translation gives CASSLDRRGPQYF.

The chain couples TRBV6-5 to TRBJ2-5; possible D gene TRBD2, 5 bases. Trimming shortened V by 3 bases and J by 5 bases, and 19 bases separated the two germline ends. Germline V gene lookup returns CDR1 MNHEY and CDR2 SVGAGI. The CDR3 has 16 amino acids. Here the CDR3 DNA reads TGTGCCAGCAGTTATTCCCCCACAGCGGTCCAGGAGACCCAGTACTTC. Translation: CASSYSPTAVQETQYF.

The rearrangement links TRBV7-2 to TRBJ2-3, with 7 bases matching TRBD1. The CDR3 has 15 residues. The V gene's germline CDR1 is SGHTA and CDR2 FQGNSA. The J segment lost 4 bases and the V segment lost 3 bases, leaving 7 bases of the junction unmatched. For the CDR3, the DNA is TGTGCCAGCAGCTTCCGGGACAGCTACCCAGATACGCAGTATTTT. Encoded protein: CASSFRDSYPDTQYF.

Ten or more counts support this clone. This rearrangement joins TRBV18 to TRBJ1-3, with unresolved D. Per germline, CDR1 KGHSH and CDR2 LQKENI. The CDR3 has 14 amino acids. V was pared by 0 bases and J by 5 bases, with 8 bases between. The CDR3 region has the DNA TGTGCCAGCTCACCACCGAACTCCAGAAACACCATATATTTT. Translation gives CASSPPNSRNTIYF.

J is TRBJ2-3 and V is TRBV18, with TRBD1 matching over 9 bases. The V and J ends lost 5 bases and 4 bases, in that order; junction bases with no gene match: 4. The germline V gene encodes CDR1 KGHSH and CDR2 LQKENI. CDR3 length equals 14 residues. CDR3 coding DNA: TGTGCCAGCTCATCCGGGACAGGGCCAGATACGCAGTATTTT. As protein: CASSSGTGPDTQYF.

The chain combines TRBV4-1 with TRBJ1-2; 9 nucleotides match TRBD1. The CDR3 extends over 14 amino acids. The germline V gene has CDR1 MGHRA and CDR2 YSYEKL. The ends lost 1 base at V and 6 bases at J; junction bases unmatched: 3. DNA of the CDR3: TGCGCCAGCAGCCAAGTTGGACAGGGGAATGGCTACACCTTC. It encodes CASSQVGQGNGYTF.